The T cell receptor beta chain described here comes from a study of T cell changes during pregnancy in multiple sclerosis. Per the germline V gene, CDR1 is SGHDN and CDR2 is FVKESK. This CDR3 is built from 16 residues. V was shortened by 0 bases and J by 5 bases, with 14 bases between the two germline ends. Sequencing used immunoSEQ multiplex PCR; TCRdb keeps in-frame clones, though not all of them. The sample has 37,000 or so clones; 90% to 95% are singletons. This TCR was recovered from a female donor in good health, enrolled as a control in a pregnancy study. The chain couples TRBV14 to TRBJ2-1; no firm D call. Sequencing was performed on CD4+ T cells from peripheral blood mononuclear cells, taken in the second trimester of pregnancy. CDR3 residues: CASSQDKWLENNEQFF. DNA for the CDR3: TGTGCCAGCAGCCAAGATAAGTGGCTAGAGAACAATGAGCAGTTCTTC.